Reported below is one T cell receptor beta chain. Antigen: not known. This sample was taken from a study of CD8+ T cells in alopecia areata. General study findings and limits: Many expanded lesional clones persisted in scalp and blood during tofacitinib treatment. Lesional scalp exceeded normal scalp in clonality, especially in alopecia totalis/universalis. Scalp clonality, together with expanded CD8+ clones among the top 100, fell significantly with tofacitinib.

Per germline, CDR1 MNHNS and CDR2 SASEGT. The ends lost 11 bases at V and 5 bases at J; junction bases unmatched: 9. The CDR3 extends over 13 amino acids. cDNA reverse transcribed from extracted RNA served as the sequencing template. Here immunoSEQ multiplex PCR was the method, and the copy in TCRdb shows in-frame clones only, minus some. The sample shows roughly 170,000 clones, 58% of them seen only once. This sample's treatment: oral pan-JAK inhibitor, 5-10 mg twice daily. The source material was CD8+ T cells sorted from blood, sampled at week 24, from a patient treated with tofacitinib. The source of this sequence is a human donor with alopecia areata. The V gene is TRBV6-1, the J gene TRBJ2-5; 9 bases are shared with TRBD1. The CDR3 DNA is TGTGCCGGACGGGACAGGGCTTCTGAGACCCAGTACTTC. It is translated as CAGRDRASETQYF.